Below are 26 T cell receptor beta chains sequenced from a single sample in a study of cytomegalovirus exposure and HLA in healthy donors. Vbeta (60) and Jbeta (13) primers were used in the PCR. Data came from immunoSEQ multiplex PCR; TCRdb stores just in-frame clones and leaves some out. The sample carries 95,000 to 100,000 clones, roughly 79% recorded once. Sequencing was carried out using PBMCs. The receptor set was obtained from a man between 40 and 49 years old in good health and CMV-seronegative.

The chain carries TRBV5-6 and TRBJ1-5, with TRBD1 matching 9 bases. Looked up from germline, CDR1 is SGHDT and CDR2 is YYEEEE. The CDR3 totals 14 residues. J lost 6 bases, V lost 3 bases, and 4 bases had no gene match. The CDR3 nucleotides are TGTGCCAGCAGCTCACAGGGGGCGGGTCAGCCCCAGCATTTT. It encodes CASSSQGAGQPQHF.

This chain uses TRBV28 with TRBJ2-5, with 10 bases lining up with TRBD2. The CDR3 covers 15 residues. The germline CDR1 and CDR2 sequences are MDHEN and SYDVKM. Trimming at V came to 8 bases and at J to 4 bases, leaving 10 bases not matched to a gene. Here the CDR3 DNA reads TGTGCCAGCTCCGGCTCGGGACTAGCGAGAGAGACCCAGTACTTC. It specifies CASSGSGLARETQYF. The whole variable domain, filled in from reference TRBV28 and TRBJ2-5, reads DVKVTQSSRYLVKRTGEKVFLECVQDMDHENMFWYRQDPGLGLRLIYFSYDVKMKEKGDIPEGYSVSREKKERFSLILESASTNQTSMYLCASSGSGLARETQYFGPGTRLLVL.

The rearrangement joins TRBV5-1 to TRBJ1-2; maybe TRBD1 (5 bases). The CDR3 spans 15 residues. V lost 0 bases and J 3 bases, leaving 12 bases between the germline ends. Germline CDR1 SGHRS, CDR2 YFSETQ. CDR3 sequence reads: CASSLAPGVDYGYTF. The CDR3 DNA sequence: TGCGCCAGCAGCTTGGCCCCGGGGGTCGACTATGGCTACACCTTC.

In DNA form, the CDR3 reads TGTGCCATCAGCCCGGGGGACAATGAAAAACTGTTTTTT. Protein: CAISPGDNEKLFF. The gene calls are TRBV10-3 and TRBJ1-4, with D maybe TRBD1 (5 bases). The length of the CDR3 is 13 residues. The germline gives CDR1 ENHRY, CDR2 SYGVKD. V gave up 6 bases and J gave up 5 bases, with 10 bases separating them.

The chain recombines TRBV6-6 with TRBJ2-3; no clear D. The length of the CDR3 is 13 residues. The V end lost 4 bases, the J end lost 5 bases, and 10 bases lay between the germline ends. In germline, CDR1 is MNHNY, CDR2 SVGAGI (reference sequence). The CDR3 sequence: CASSFQVQDTQYF. For the CDR3, the DNA is TGTGCCAGCAGTTTTCAGGTACAAGATACGCAGTATTTT.

This chain uses TRBV6-1 with TRBJ2-7; TRBD1 agrees at 9 bases. V lost 4 bases to trimming and J lost 3 bases; unmatched junction nucleotides: 10. CDR3 length equals 16 residues. Per germline, CDR1 MNHNS and CDR2 SASEGT. This CDR3 is CASSGVQQGARYEQYF. CDR3 nucleotides: TGTGCCAGCAGTGGAGTTCAACAGGGGGCGCGCTACGAGCAGTACTTC.

This sequence joins TRBV5-6 and TRBJ1-1, with a possible D match to TRBD1 (5 bases). This CDR3 is 13 amino acids long. Germline assignment: CDR1 SGHDT and CDR2 YYEEEE. Trimming removed 6 bases from V and 5 bases from J, with 14 bases in between. CDR3 coding DNA: TGTGCCAGCAAGGGGTCGTTCTCGACTGAAGCTTTCTTT. This codes for CASKGSFSTEAFF.

The J gene is TRBJ2-7, the V gene TRBV7-9, with TRBD2 matching 7 bases. The junction had 14 bases not matched to a gene; V was cut back by 5 bases and J by 1 base. The CDR3 contains 17 residues. Germline assignment: CDR1 SEHNR and CDR2 FQNEAQ (reference sequence). CDR3 coding DNA: TGTGCCAGCAGCCCCACACCGTCGGGAGGCCCATCCTACGAGCAGTACTTC. Its protein product is CASSPTPSGGPSYEQYF.

The chain links TRBV10-1 to TRBJ2-7; 12 positions match TRBD2. V lost 7 bases and J lost 8; bases outside the gene matches: 12. The CDR3 runs 15 residues. The germline gives CDR1 WNHNN, CDR2 SYGVQD (reference sequence). The CDR3 region is CASTSTPRTSGKQYV. CDR3 in DNA: TGCGCCAGCACTTCAACCCCTCGGACTAGCGGGAAGCAGTACGTC.

The J gene is TRBJ2-2, the V gene TRBV27; the D is unclear. The CDR3 totals 12 residues. Germline V gene data show CDR1 as MNHEY and CDR2 as SMNVEV (reference sequence). Trimming shortened V by 5 bases and J by 6 bases, and 7 bases separated the two germline ends. This chain's CDR3 is CASSTVAGELFF. As DNA, the CDR3 is TGTGCCAGCAGTACAGTGGCCGGGGAGCTGTTTTTT.

This rearrangement joins TRBV6-5 to TRBJ1-1; TRBD1 aligns across 7 bases. In germline, CDR1 is MNHEY, CDR2 SVGAGI. Trimming removed 6 bases from V and 4 bases from J; junction bases left unmatched: 11. This CDR3 is 15 amino acids long. In DNA form, the CDR3 reads TGTGCCAGCAGCTACAGGGGATCTCGTACCACTGAAGCTTTCTTT. Translated, it gives CASSYRGSRTTEAFF.

This clone was seen once. The chain uses TRBV5-1 and TRBJ1-6, with 7 bases identical to TRBD1. J gave up 6 bases and V 5 bases, and 8 bases lay outside the gene matches. CDR1 SGHRS and CDR2 YFSETQ come from the germline V gene. The CDR3 runs to 15 residues. The chain's CDR3 is CASSKGTASNSPLHF. In DNA, the CDR3 is TGCGCCAGCAGTAAGGGGACAGCGAGTAATTCACCCCTCCACTTT.

CDR3: CASSPSGGGTTDTQYF. The CDR3 region has the DNA TGTGCCAGCAGCCCTTCTGGCGGGGGGACCACAGATACGCAGTATTTT. The gene calls are TRBV7-6 and TRBJ2-3; 8 bases are shared with TRBD2. The length of the CDR3 is 16 residues. V was clipped by 5 bases and J by 2 bases; unmatched bases: 9. The V gene's germline CDR1 is SGHVS and CDR2 FNYEAQ.

A word on this clone: This CDR3 is also generated by other DNA sequences in the sample. The chain links TRBV7-9 to TRBJ1-2; the D gene is possibly TRBD1 (6 bases). The CDR3 loop spans 15 amino acids. V was clipped by 5 bases and J by 4 bases, with 17 bases between them. Per germline, CDR1 SEHNR and CDR2 FQNEAQ (reference sequence). The DNA for the CDR3 is TGTGCCAGCAGCCCAACGACAGGCGAACTCTATGGCTACACCTTC. It specifies CASSPTTGELYGYTF.

V and J are TRBV6-1 and TRBJ2-6; TRBD1 aligns across 8 bases. V lost 8 bases and J lost 2; bases outside the gene matches: 2. Per germline, CDR1 MNHNS and CDR2 SASEGT. The CDR3 runs to 14 residues. The chain's CDR3 is CASETGAGANVLTF. In DNA form, the CDR3 reads TGTGCCAGCGAGACAGGGGCTGGGGCCAACGTCCTGACTTTC.

This chain joins TRBV28 and TRBJ1-1, with TRBD1 identical over 10 bases. Germline values: CDR1 MDHEN, CDR2 SYDVKM. Trimming at V came to 5 bases and at J to 5 bases, leaving 5 bases not matched to a gene. The CDR3 spans 14 residues. This CDR3 is CASSSGQGGTEAFF. In DNA, the CDR3 is TGTGCCAGCAGTAGTGGACAGGGGGGGACTGAAGCTTTCTTT.

This chain links TRBV19 with TRBJ2-3, with 9 bases fitting TRBD2. Germline V gene data show CDR1 as LNHDA and CDR2 as SQIVND (reference sequence). The trim removed 7 bases at V and 2 bases at J, leaving 7 bases unmatched. The CDR3 spans 15 residues. The CDR3 protein is CASTLTSGTTDTQYF. In DNA form, the CDR3 reads TGTGCCAGTACCCTGACTAGCGGCACCACAGATACGCAGTATTTT. The full variable domain, rest sourced from reference TRBV19 and TRBJ2-3, is DGGITQSPKYLFRKEGQNVTLSCEQNLNHDAMYWYRQDPGQGLRLIYYSQIVNDFQKGDIAEGYSVSREKKESFPLTVTSAQKNPTAFYLCASTLTSGTTDTQYFGPGTRLTVL.

This clone was seen only a few times. The V and J genes are TRBV6-6 and TRBJ2-7; 9 bases fit TRBD1. The CDR3 runs 14 residues. CDR1 and CDR2 (germline): MNHNY, SVGAGI (reference sequence). V was clipped by 4 bases and J by 2 bases; unmatched bases: 3. The CDR3 nucleotides read TGTGCCAGCAGTTGGGGACAGGGCCCCTACGAGCAGTACTTC. Its protein product is CASSWGQGPYEQYF.

This sequence joins TRBV25-1 and TRBJ2-7, with 7 nucleotides matching TRBD1. With 6 bases clipped from V and 1 base from J, the junction kept 3 bases outside the gene matches. The CDR3 runs 13 residues. Looked up from germline, CDR1 is MGHDK and CDR2 is SYGVNS. The CDR3 spells CASSRDSSYEQYF. Here the CDR3 DNA reads TGTGCCAGCAGCCGGGACAGTTCCTACGAGCAGTACTTC.

The rearrangement links TRBV2 to TRBJ1-1; 10 nucleotides align to TRBD1. V trimming: 6 bases; J trimming: 10 bases; junction bases outside the gene matches: 11. The CDR3 runs 14 residues. Germline assignment: CDR1 SNHLY and CDR2 FYNNEI. The CDR3, as DNA: TGTGCCAGCAGGCTGACAGGGGGCACCTTTGGAGCTTTCTTT. It specifies CASRLTGGTFGAFF.

V and J are TRBV19 and TRBJ2-4; D perhaps matches TRBD2 (6 bases). Trimming cost V 2 bases and J 7 bases, with 12 bases left between them. The CDR3 consists of 14 residues. Germline V gene sequence: CDR1 LNHDA, CDR2 SQIVND (reference sequence). The CDR3 protein is CASSIMGGKNIQYF. CDR3 DNA sequence: TGTGCCAGTAGTATAATGGGGGGAAAGAACATTCAGTACTTC.

The rearrangement links TRBV11-3 to TRBJ2-5, with a possible D match to TRBD2 (6 bases). The germline gives CDR1 SGHNT, CDR2 YENEEA. The CDR3 loop spans 14 amino acids. V shed 2 bases and J shed 2 bases, with 9 bases lying between them. Here the CDR3 DNA reads TGTGCCAGCAGCTTAATCGGGGGTCAAGAGACCCAGTACTTC. Translated: CASSLIGGQETQYF.

The chain couples TRBV19 to TRBJ1-1, with 9 bases identical to TRBD1. CDR3 length: 14 residues. V gave up 7 bases and J gave up 3 bases; unmatched junction bases: 6. In germline, CDR1 is LNHDA, CDR2 SQIVND (reference sequence). This chain's CDR3 is CASNLDRGDTEAFF. The CDR3 coding sequence is TGTGCCAGTAACCTAGACAGGGGGGACACTGAAGCTTTCTTT. The full variable domain, in which reference TRBV19 and TRBJ1-1 provide the parts outside the CDR3, is DGGITQSPKYLFRKEGQNVTLSCEQNLNHDAMYWYRQDPGQGLRLIYYSQIVNDFQKGDIAEGYSVSREKKESFPLTVTSAQKNPTAFYLCASNLDRGDTEAFFGQGTRLTVV.

This chain connects TRBV19 to TRBJ2-5; 14 bases fit TRBD2. CDR1 and CDR2 (germline): LNHDA, SQIVND (reference sequence). Trimming cost V 5 bases and J 3 bases; bases outside gene matches: 11. CDR3 length equals 18 residues. As DNA, the CDR3 is TGTGCCAGTAGTTCAACGACTAGCGGGGGGGCCAATGAAGAGACCCAGTACTTC. Encoded protein: CASSSTTSGGANEETQYF.

This clone has just one count. The chain recombines TRBV15 with TRBJ2-1; 10 positions match TRBD2. The CDR3 is 16 residues long. The germline V gene has CDR1 LNHNV and CDR2 YYDKDF (reference sequence). With V trimmed by 4 bases and J by 2 bases, 5 bases remained unmatched. The CDR3 loop reads CATSMRTSGPYNEQFF. In DNA form, the CDR3 reads TGTGCCACCAGCATGCGGACTAGCGGCCCCTACAATGAGCAGTTCTTC.

This clone was recorded a few times. The sample has other DNA sequences that encode this CDR3 too. This chain links TRBV7-9 with TRBJ1-5; D remains ambiguous. Trimming left V 5 bases short and J 1 base short, with 3 bases between. Germline V gene sequence: CDR1 SEHNR, CDR2 FQNEAQ (reference sequence). The CDR3 totals 12 residues. The DNA for the CDR3 is TGTGCCAGCAGCCGGAGCAATCAGCCCCAGCATTTT. Translating gives CASSRSNQPQHF.